These 7 T cell receptor beta chains share one sample of origin, sequenced in a study of cytotoxic CD8 clonotypes in ibrutinib-treated CLL. TCRdb's table, derived via immunoSEQ multiplex PCR, lists solely in-frame clones and lacks some. Of some 63,000 clones listed, about nine tenths are singletons. Source: PBMCs, taken after 12 months of ibrutinib treatment. These TCRs come from a human donor with chronic lymphocytic leukemia.

V gene TRBV6-5 combines with J gene TRBJ1-6; D is ambiguous. Germline CDR1 and CDR2: MNHEY and SVGAGI. The CDR3 spans 16 residues. Trimming removed 0 bases from V and 5 bases from J, with 11 bases in between. The CDR3 here is CASSYSRVGNNSPLHF. In DNA, the CDR3 is TGTGCCAGCAGTTACTCGAGGGTGGGAAATAATTCACCCCTCCACTTT.

This rearrangement joins TRBV27 to TRBJ2-5; D is unclear. The CDR3 totals 11 residues. CDR1 and CDR2 from the germline V gene are MNHEY and SMNVEV (reference sequence). V shed 2 bases and J shed 5 bases, with 3 bases lying between them. In DNA, the CDR3 is TGTGCCAGCAGTTTAGGGGAGACCCAGTACTTC. This translates into CASSLGETQYF.

This chain connects TRBV10-3 to TRBJ2-7, with D uncertain. Germline CDR1 ENHRY, CDR2 SYGVKD. Trimming left V 3 bases short and J 4 bases short, with 7 bases between. The CDR3 has 12 amino acids. This CDR3 reads CAISEGRYEQYF. The CDR3 nucleotides are TGTGCCATCAGTGAAGGTCGGTACGAGCAGTACTTC.

The J gene is TRBJ2-3, the V gene TRBV5-4; no reliable D call. From germline, CDR1 is SGHNT and CDR2 YYREEE (reference sequence). The V and J ends lost 0 bases and 2 bases respectively, with 1 base between them. This CDR3 region has 12 residues. The CDR3 reads CASSLDTDTQYF. The CDR3 DNA reads TGTGCCAGCAGCTTGGACACAGATACGCAGTATTTT.

Points on this clone: The sample has other DNA sequences that encode this CDR3 too. V and J are TRBV11-2 and TRBJ2-7; the D is unclear. Germline CDR1 reads SGHAT; CDR2 reads FQNNGV. The CDR3 runs 14 residues. V lost 3 bases, J lost 0 bases, and 9 bases lay in between. The CDR3 DNA is TGTGCCAGCAGCTTTGGAAGCGACTCCTACGAGCAGTACTTC. Its protein is CASSFGSDSYEQYF.

The chain carries TRBV5-1 and TRBJ1-1; D is ambiguous. V was clipped by 4 bases and J by 7 bases, with 20 bases between them. Germline CDR1 reads SGHRS; CDR2 reads YFSETQ. This CDR3 spans 15 amino acids. CDR3 sequence: CASSPGGVPYGEAFF. The CDR3 DNA reads as TGCGCCAGCAGCCCGGGAGGAGTCCCCTACGGTGAAGCTTTCTTT.

This sequence joins TRBV19 and TRBJ1-3; D unresolved. The ends were cut back, 7 bases at V and 4 bases at J, with 23 bases in the middle. The CDR3 loop spans 17 amino acids. Germline V gene lookup returns CDR1 LNHDA and CDR2 SQIVND (reference sequence). The DNA of the CDR3 is TGTGCCAGTAAGGGCGGGTCAGCCACATTAACCGGAAACACCATATATTTT. Its translation: CASKGGSATLTGNTIYF.